This record covers a single TCR beta chain. Its cognate antigen is unknown. This sample stems from a study of T cell responses to AZD1222 COVID-19 vaccine. Study-wide results and caveats: The number of AZD1222 recipients seropositive at baseline was only five or six.

The CDR3 sequence is 16 residues long. V was clipped by 5 bases and J by 1 base; unmatched bases: 8. From germline, CDR1 is SGHTA and CDR2 FQGNSA. Sequenced by immunoSEQ multiplex PCR; TCRdb stores in-frame clones only, minus some. In the table there are some 150,000 clones, more than 80% of which are singletons. This sequence was found in an adult in good health. This specimen was peripheral blood, taken on day 0 of AZD1222 vaccination. This rearrangement joins TRBV7-2 to TRBJ2-7, with 10 bases that match TRBD1. DNA for the CDR3: TGTGCCAGCAGCGCCCGGGACAGGGGATTTTCCTACGAGCAGTACTTC. This translates into CASSARDRGFSYEQYF.